This T cell receptor beta chain was sequenced in a study of T-cell reconstitution after alpha-beta-depleted transplantation in children. Unique molecular identifiers were used in preparing the TCRbeta library. TCRdb re-derived calls from the PCR reads in MiXCR, one entry per CDR3 protein. The data contain approximately 980,000 distinct CDR3 sequences, less than 30% of them singletons. V lost 0 bases, J lost 4 bases, and 9 bases lay in between. Germline CDR1 reads DFQATT; CDR2 reads SNEGSKA (reference sequence). This CDR3 has 13 amino acids. Remarks on this clonotype: Its cognate antigen is unknown.

Study-level results: Several hundred rapidly expanded clones from non-depleted graft cells reportedly supplied alpha-beta T cells about two months post-transplant.

This material consisted of PBMCs, mostly from graft donor cells, taken 360 days after TCRalphabeta/CD19-depleted stem cell transplant. The receptor comes from a boy in the first two years of life who had a stem cell transplant for SCID, so the T cells may come from the graft donor. The chain joins TRBV20-1 to TRBJ1-2; D gene unclear. The CDR3 is CSARDTEVYGYTF. Written as DNA, the CDR3 is TGCAGTGCTAGAGATACGGAAGTCTATGGCTACACCTTC.